These 21 T cell receptor beta chains share one sample of origin, sequenced in a study of blood T cell repertoires in COVID-19. Libraries were prepared by immunoSEQ multiplex PCR; TCRdb keeps only in-frame clonotypes and omits some of them. The table shows 40,000 to 55,000 clones, with around four fifths occurring only once. Sequencing input: peripheral blood. Receptor source: a human donor with acute or convalescent COVID-19. The donor label of this sample is uncertain.

This clone was counted between two and nine times. V and J are TRBV7-9 and TRBJ2-7; 9 bases map to TRBD1. V was clipped by 1 base and J by 7 bases; unmatched bases: 5. The CDR3 consists of 14 residues. Germline lookup yields CDR1 SEHNR and CDR2 FQNEAQ (reference sequence). The CDR3 region is CASSLGTGVGEQYF. The CDR3 coding sequence is TGTGCCAGCAGCTTAGGGACAGGGGTAGGGGAGCAGTACTTC.

About this clone: Additional DNA sequences in this sample encode the identical CDR3. This chain uses TRBV4-3 with TRBJ2-5, with D hard to call. Looked up from germline, CDR1 is LGHNA and CDR2 is YSLEER. This CDR3 has 15 amino acids. The V end was cut by 1 base, the J end by 0 bases, with 9 bases between. The CDR3 spells CASSQGFADQETQYF. In DNA form, the CDR3 reads TGCGCCAGCAGCCAAGGGTTCGCGGACCAAGAGACCCAGTACTTC.

The V gene is TRBV6-5, the J gene TRBJ2-1, with D perhaps matching TRBD2 (6 bases). V was clipped by 8 bases and J by 8 bases, with 19 bases between them. Germline V gene lookup returns CDR1 MNHEY and CDR2 SVGAGI. The CDR3 runs to 14 residues. CDR3 loop: CASRDGSAGDEQFF. DNA for the CDR3: TGTGCCAGCCGAGACGGGAGCGCTGGGGATGAGCAGTTCTTC.

V is TRBV5-1 and J is TRBJ2-5, with a tentative D call TRBD1 (5 bases). Per the germline V gene, CDR1 is SGHRS and CDR2 is YFSETQ. CDR3 length: 14 amino acids. V lost 0 bases and J 2 bases, leaving 8 bases between the germline ends. This chain's CDR3 is CASSLGQTQETQYF. As DNA, the CDR3 is TGCGCCAGCAGCTTGGGACAGACTCAAGAGACCCAGTACTTC.

The rearrangement uses TRBV3-1 (or the pseudogene TRBV3-2) and TRBJ1-2, with D maybe TRBD1 (5 bases). This CDR3 contains 12 residues. Between the trimmed V and J ends, which lost 11 bases and 8 bases, there was a span of 18 bases. Germline V gene data show CDR1 as LGHDT and CDR2 as YNNKEL (reference sequence). The CDR3: CAGYSGKDGYTF. Here the CDR3 DNA reads TGTGCCGGATATTCAGGGAAGGACGGCTACACCTTC.

This chain uses TRBV10-1 with TRBJ1-3, with unresolved D. The CDR3 spans 16 residues. CDR1 is WNHNN, CDR2 SYGVQD, per germline (reference sequence). Trimming cost V 6 bases and J 0 bases, with 15 bases left between them. The DNA of the CDR3 is TGCGCCAGCAGCCCCACCCCCCCCGGCTCTGGAAACACCATATATTTT. It encodes CASSPTPPGSGNTIYF.

The rearrangement uses TRBV4-2 and TRBJ2-2; 11 bases align to TRBD2. The CDR3 extends over 16 amino acids. Germline values: CDR1 LGHNA, CDR2 YNFKEQ. The trim removed 3 bases at V and 2 bases at J, leaving 2 bases unmatched. The CDR3 sequence: CASSHGTSGNTGELFF. CDR3 nucleotides: TGTGCCAGCAGCCATGGGACTAGCGGAAACACCGGGGAGCTGTTTTTT.

The rearrangement links TRBV29-1 to TRBJ2-1; D remains unclear. The CDR3 totals 13 residues. Trimming shortened V by 2 bases and J by 6 bases, and 11 bases separated the two germline ends. CDR1 is SQVTM and CDR2 is ANQGSEA in the germline V gene. For the CDR3, the DNA is TGCAGCGTTGAATCGAGAACCTCCAATGAGCAGTTCTTC. This sequence encodes CSVESRTSNEQFF.

The chain carries TRBV27 and TRBJ1-2, with unresolved D. In germline, CDR1 is MNHEY, CDR2 SMNVEV (reference sequence). V was trimmed by 7 bases and J by 4 bases, leaving 16 bases between them. The CDR3 has 14 residues. CDR3 sequence reads: CASKLAQESYGYTF. In DNA form, the CDR3 reads TGTGCCAGCAAGTTAGCGCAGGAGTCCTATGGCTACACCTTC.

The chain links TRBV6-6 to TRBJ1-5; 9 bases line up with TRBD1. Trimming removed 4 bases from V and 6 bases from J; junction bases left unmatched: 7. Germline V gene data show CDR1 as MNHNY and CDR2 as SVGAGI (reference sequence). The CDR3 runs 15 residues. The CDR3 bases are TGTGCCAGCAGTTTCGGACAGGGGAAGTTTCAGCCCCAGCATTTT. The encoded protein is CASSFGQGKFQPQHF.

The rearrangement links TRBV6-5 to TRBJ1-6, with a tentative D call TRBD1 (5 bases). The CDR3 runs to 13 residues. The germline gives CDR1 MNHEY, CDR2 SVGAGI. Trimming left V 5 bases short and J 8 bases short, with 10 bases between. In DNA form, the CDR3 reads TGTGCCAGCAGTCCCGACAGATATTCACCCCTCCACTTT. Translating it yields CASSPDRYSPLHF.

The chain links TRBV6-4 to TRBJ1-1; D gene unclear. CDR3 length: 16 amino acids. The ends were cut back, 2 bases at V and 1 base at J, with 14 bases in the middle. Germline lookup yields CDR1 MRHNA and CDR2 SNTAGT. The DNA for the CDR3 is TGTGCCAGCAGTGACGGCGCATTACAGCCGAACACTGAAGCTTTCTTT. This encodes CASSDGALQPNTEAFF.

The gene calls are TRBV28 and TRBJ1-1; D not resolved. In germline, CDR1 is MDHEN, CDR2 SYDVKM. The CDR3 sequence is 13 residues long. Trimming pared 9 bases from V and 0 bases from J, leaving 11 bases between. This CDR3 reads CASIQTMNTEAFF. CDR3 sequence (DNA): TGTGCCAGTATTCAGACAATGAACACTGAAGCTTTCTTT.

Note on this clone: Germline and junction disagree at one end, which may indicate a read error. The CDR3, as DNA: TGTGCCATCAGTGTCTTCGCAGGGGAGAACTATGGCTGCACCTTC. Its protein product is CAISVFAGENYGCTF. The J gene is TRBJ1-2, the V gene TRBV10-3, with D possibly TRBD1 on 6 matching bases. Germline lookup yields CDR1 ENHRY and CDR2 SYGVKD. The CDR3 is made up of 15 amino acids.

V gene TRBV7-9 combines with J gene TRBJ2-5; 7 bases are a match to TRBD2. The V and J ends lost 3 bases and 4 bases, in that order; junction bases with no gene match: 5. The CDR3 runs to 14 residues. CDR1 is SEHNR, CDR2 FQNEAQ, per germline (reference sequence). As DNA, the CDR3 is TGTGCCAGCAGCTTGAGGGAGGGTGGAGAGACCCAGTACTTC. Its translation is CASSLREGGETQYF.

This clone has a single count. The V call is TRBV19, the J call TRBJ1-2; 8 nucleotides align to TRBD1. Germline loops: CDR1 LNHDA, CDR2 SQIVND (reference sequence). The CDR3 is 16 amino acids. Trimming at V came to 6 bases and at J to 1 base, leaving 10 bases not matched to a gene. The chain's CDR3 is CASRHGQGRINYGYTF. The CDR3 coding sequence is TGTGCCAGTAGACACGGACAGGGTCGAATTAACTATGGCTACACCTTC.

This clone appeared a single time. V and J are TRBV5-4 and TRBJ1-6, with a weak D call TRBD1 (6 bases). The CDR3 contains 18 residues. Germline CDR1 reads SGHNT; CDR2 reads YYREEE (reference sequence). V was cut by 0 bases and J by 0 bases, with 13 bases left in between. The CDR3 nucleotides read TGTGCCAGCAGCTTGGGCGGGGGCCTGAGCTCCTATAATTCACCCCTCCACTTT. As protein: CASSLGGGLSSYNSPLHF.

This sequence joins TRBV11-2 and TRBJ1-4; 8 bases line up with TRBD1. The CDR3 is 14 residues long. The ends lost 5 bases at V and 5 bases at J; junction bases unmatched: 4. CDR1 and CDR2 (germline): SGHAT, FQNNGV. CDR3 region: CASSRDRLNEKLFF. Here the CDR3 DNA reads TGTGCCAGCAGCAGGGACAGGTTAAATGAAAAACTGTTTTTT.

The V gene is TRBV5-1, the J gene TRBJ1-4; D uncertain. With 4 bases removed from V and 3 bases from J, the gap between germline ends came to 13 bases. From germline, CDR1 is SGHRS and CDR2 YFSETQ. The length of the CDR3 is 15 residues. The CDR3 sequence is CASSPDPGSNEKLFF. The CDR3, as DNA: TGCGCCAGCAGCCCTGATCCCGGGTCTAATGAAAAACTGTTTTTT. Based on the CDR3 plus reference TRBV5-1 and TRBJ1-4, the full variable domain is KAGVTQTPRYLIKTRGQQVTLSCSPISGHRSVSWYQQTPGQGLQFLFEYFSETQRNKGNFPGRFSGRQFSNSRSEMNVSTLELGDSALYLCASSPDPGSNEKLFFGSGTQLSVL.

V and J are TRBV29-1 and TRBJ2-1; unclear D gene. V dropped 4 bases and J dropped 4 bases, with 14 bases sitting between them. This CDR3 is 14 amino acids long. Per the germline V gene, CDR1 is SQVTM and CDR2 is ANQGSEA. CDR3 coding DNA: TGCAGCGTTGGCCCCTCGTTGAGGTACAATGAGCAGTTCTTC. Translation gives CSVGPSLRYNEQFF.

In this sample, this clone turned up once. The chain carries TRBV3-1 (or the pseudogene TRBV3-2) and TRBJ1-1; D unclear. The CDR3 loop spans 15 amino acids. Germline V gene lookup returns CDR1 LGHDT and CDR2 YNNKEL (reference sequence). V lost 2 bases and J lost 4, with 14 bases in between. The CDR3 here is CASSQLGTFPTEAFF. The CDR3 DNA sequence: TGTGCCAGCAGCCAACTAGGAACCTTCCCCACTGAAGCTTTCTTT.